Each of the 8 T cell receptor beta chains below was sequenced from the same sample in a study of blood T cells in healthy people across ages. A J-beta primer mix and a sample-barcoded 5' primer were used in a second PCR of roughly 6 to 11 cycles. TCRdb reprocessed the 5' RACE reads with MiXCR, giving one entry per CDR3 protein. Of 890,000 or so distinct CDR3 sequences in the sample, about 59% were seen once. The sample consisted of blood. These receptors originate from a man aged 25-40 years in good health.

The gene calls are TRBV6-2 or TRBV6-3 and TRBJ2-7; no firm D call. The germline V gene has CDR1 MNHEY and CDR2 SVGEGT. The V and J ends lost 2 bases and 10 bases respectively, with 21 bases between them. The CDR3 consists of 15 residues. The CDR3 sequence is CASSYQGIRILVQYF. The DNA for the CDR3 is TGTGCCAGCAGTTACCAAGGCATAAGAATATTGGTCCAGTACTTC.

This sequence joins TRBV6-5 and TRBJ2-7, with D uncertain. Gene TRBJ2-5 matches the end of the DNA better, so the J call may be wrong. The CDR3 covers 15 residues. Germline values: CDR1 MNHEY, CDR2 SVGAGI. In nucleotides, the CDR3 is TGTGCCAGCAGTCAATCTGACCTCCCCCGAGAGACCCAGTACTTC. The encoded protein is CASSQSDLPRETQYF.

This chain links TRBV20-1 with TRBJ2-4; 8 nucleotides agree with TRBD1. Near its end, the DNA agrees better with TRBJ2-7, so the J call may be wrong. CDR1 DFQATT and CDR2 SNEGSKA come from the germline V gene (reference sequence). The CDR3 covers 13 residues. The CDR3 region has the DNA TGCAGTGCCAAGGGACAGGCCTCCTACGAGCAGTACTTC. This sequence encodes CSAKGQASYEQYF.

This clonotype was seen just once. The chain employs TRBV4-2 and TRBJ1-6, with 9 bases matching TRBD1. The CDR3 is 16 amino acids. The V and J ends lost 2 bases and 9 bases, in that order; junction bases with no gene match: 8. Germline-derived CDR1 and CDR2 are LGHNA and YNFKEQ. CDR3 nucleotide sequence: TGTGCCAGCAGCCAAACAGGGGGCATCTCAGGTTCACCCCTCCACTTT. Translated, it gives CASSQTGGISGSPLHF.

The V and J genes are TRBV14 and TRBJ2-7; 8 bases fit TRBD2. V was clipped by 4 bases and J by 3 bases; unmatched bases: 8. Germline CDR1 reads SGHDN; CDR2 reads FVKESK. The CDR3 is 15 residues long. This CDR3 is CASSRLAGMIYEQYF. In DNA form, the CDR3 reads TGTGCCAGCAGCCGGTTAGCGGGGATGATCTACGAGCAGTACTTC.

The rearrangement joins TRBV20-1 to TRBJ2-3, with D possibly matching TRBD1 (6 bases). The CDR3 has 15 residues. Trimming removed 0 bases at V and 4 bases at J, with 14 bases between. In germline, CDR1 is DFQATT, CDR2 SNEGSKA (reference sequence). The CDR3 region is CSARDPRGGADTQYF. In DNA form, the CDR3 reads TGCAGTGCTAGAGATCCCAGGGGCGGCGCAGATACGCAGTATTTT.

The CDR3 loop is CASSEAPGGGYGYTF. The DNA for the CDR3 is TGTGCCAGCAGTGAAGCTCCCGGGGGCGGCTATGGCTACACCTTC. The chain uses TRBV2 and TRBJ1-2, with D maybe TRBD1 (6 bases). Germline CDR1 and CDR2: SNHLY and FYNNEI. CDR3 size: 15 residues. The V end was cut by 0 bases, the J end by 4 bases, with 12 bases between.

The chain couples TRBV10-3 to TRBJ2-5, with no clear D. From germline, CDR1 is ENHRY and CDR2 SYGVKD. V was trimmed by 4 bases and J by 2 bases, leaving 8 bases between them. The CDR3 consists of 13 residues. The CDR3 DNA reads as TGTGCCATCAGTGGGGTTGGTCAAGAGACCCAGTACTTC. Translation gives CAISGVGQETQYF.